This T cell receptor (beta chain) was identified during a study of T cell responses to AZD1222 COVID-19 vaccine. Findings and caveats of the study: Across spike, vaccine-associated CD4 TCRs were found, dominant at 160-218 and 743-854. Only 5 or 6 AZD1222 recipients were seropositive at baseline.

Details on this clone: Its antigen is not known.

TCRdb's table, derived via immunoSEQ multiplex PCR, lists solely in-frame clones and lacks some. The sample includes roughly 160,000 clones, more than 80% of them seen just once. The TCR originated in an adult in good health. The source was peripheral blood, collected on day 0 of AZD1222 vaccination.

Here the CDR3 DNA reads TGTGCCAGCAGTTTAACAGGGGGAACTGGGAATGAGCAGTTCTTC. This translates into CASSLTGGTGNEQFF. J is TRBJ2-1 and V is TRBV6-5; 8 bases are shared with TRBD1. This CDR3 comprises 15 residues. Germline V CDR1 and CDR2: MNHEY, SVGAGI. Trimming cost V 4 bases and J 7 bases; bases outside gene matches: 9.